This passage covers 5 T cell receptor beta chains from one sample sequenced in a study of T cell repertoires in cytomegalovirus infection. One entry per CDR3 protein results from TCRdb running MiXCR on the reads. The table shows 400,000 to 550,000 distinct CDR3 sequences, with 11% occurring only once. Sequenced material: PBMCs. All receptors come from a human donor in good health (CMV status not recorded). Some clones in this sample may be carry-over from other donors' samples.

This clonotype was seen ten or more times. V usage is TRBV7-9 and J usage is TRBJ1-6; D gene unclear. V was cut by 2 bases and J by 10 bases, with 12 bases left in between. The CDR3 is 14 amino acids. CDR1 is SEHNR and CDR2 is FQNEAQ in the germline V gene (reference sequence). CDR3: CASSLKGWESPLHF. The CDR3 DNA reads TGTGCCAGCAGCTTAAAAGGTTGGGAGTCACCCCTCCACTTT.

This clonotype was seen a few times. V is TRBV18 and J is TRBJ1-3; D is uncertain. The CDR3 consists of 15 residues. The V gene's germline CDR1 is KGHSH and CDR2 LQKENI. With 2 bases removed from V and 2 bases from J, the gap between germline ends came to 10 bases. The CDR3 region is CASSPTGVTGNTIYF. CDR3 DNA sequence: TGTGCCAGCTCACCAACTGGGGTTACTGGAAACACCATATATTTT.

The table lists this clonotype with many counts. The chain couples TRBV28 to TRBJ1-3, with D unclear. Germline V gene data show CDR1 as MDHEN and CDR2 as SYDVKM. The CDR3 spans 14 residues. Trimming stripped 5 bases from V and 0 bases from J, with 8 bases between. For the CDR3, the DNA is TGTGCCAGCAGTGTGATATACTCTGGAAACACCATATATTTT. It yields the protein CASSVIYSGNTIYF.

This clonotype was seen ten or more times. V usage is TRBV7-9 and J usage is TRBJ2-2; D is possibly TRBD2 (5 bases). The V gene's germline CDR1 is SEHNR and CDR2 FQNEAQ (reference sequence). The V gene lost 5 bases and the J gene lost 0 bases, with 10 bases spanning the gap. This CDR3 contains 15 residues. CDR3 sequence (DNA): TGTGCCAGCAGCCCCGACTACTCGAACACCGGGGAGCTGTTTTTT. Translated, it gives CASSPDYSNTGELFF.

At least ten counts were recorded for this clonotype. V and J are TRBV28 and TRBJ2-7; tentatively, D is TRBD2 (6 bases). V dropped 7 bases and J dropped 1 base, with 20 bases sitting between them. CDR3 length: 16 amino acids. CDR1 and CDR2 from the germline V gene are MDHEN and SYDVKM. This chain's CDR3 is CASTEPGLLSSYEQYF. The CDR3 region has the DNA TGTGCCAGCACCGAACCGGGACTTCTCTCTTCCTACGAGCAGTACTTC.